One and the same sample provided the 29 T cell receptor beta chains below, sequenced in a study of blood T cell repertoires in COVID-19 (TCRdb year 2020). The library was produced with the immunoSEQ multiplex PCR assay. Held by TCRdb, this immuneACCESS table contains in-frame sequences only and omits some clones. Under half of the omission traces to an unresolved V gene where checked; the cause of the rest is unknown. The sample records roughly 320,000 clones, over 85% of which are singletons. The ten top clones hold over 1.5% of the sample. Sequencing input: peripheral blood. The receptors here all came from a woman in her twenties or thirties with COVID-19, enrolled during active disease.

The CDR3 DNA is TGTGCCAGCAGCTTTTCCCCCAGGGGTGAAAAACTGTTTTTT. Protein product: CASSFSPRGEKLFF. The V call is TRBV7-8, the J call TRBJ1-4, with D tentatively TRBD1 (6 bases). Trimming cost V 3 bases and J 7 bases, with 12 bases left between them. Germline V lookup: CDR1 SGHVS, CDR2 FQNEAQ. CDR3 length: 14 amino acids.

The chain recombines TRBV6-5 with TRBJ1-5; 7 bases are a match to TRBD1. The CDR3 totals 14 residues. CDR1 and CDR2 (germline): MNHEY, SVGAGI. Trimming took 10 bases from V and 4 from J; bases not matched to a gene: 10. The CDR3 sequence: CAITRQGPNQPQHF. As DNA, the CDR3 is TGTGCCATCACCAGACAGGGCCCTAATCAGCCCCAGCATTTT.

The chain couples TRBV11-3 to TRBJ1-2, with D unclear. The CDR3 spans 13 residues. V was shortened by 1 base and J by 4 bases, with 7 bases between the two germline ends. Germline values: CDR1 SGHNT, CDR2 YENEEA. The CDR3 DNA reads TGTGCCAGCAGCTTAGGGAGAGGCTATGGCTACACCTTC. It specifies CASSLGRGYGYTF.

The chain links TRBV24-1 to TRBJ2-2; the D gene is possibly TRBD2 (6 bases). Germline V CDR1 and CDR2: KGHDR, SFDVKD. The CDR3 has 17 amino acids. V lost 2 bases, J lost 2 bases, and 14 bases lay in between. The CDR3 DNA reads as TGTGCCACCAGTGATTGGAGGGGCGCACCTAACACCGGGGAGCTGTTTTTT. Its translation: CATSDWRGAPNTGELFF.

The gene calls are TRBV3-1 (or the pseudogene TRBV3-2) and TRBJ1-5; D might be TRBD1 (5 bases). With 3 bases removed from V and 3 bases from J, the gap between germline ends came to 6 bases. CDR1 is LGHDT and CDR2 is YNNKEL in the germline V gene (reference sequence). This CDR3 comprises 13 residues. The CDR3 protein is CASSQGPNQPQHF. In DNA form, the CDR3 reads TGTGCCAGCAGCCAGGGGCCCAATCAGCCCCAGCATTTT.

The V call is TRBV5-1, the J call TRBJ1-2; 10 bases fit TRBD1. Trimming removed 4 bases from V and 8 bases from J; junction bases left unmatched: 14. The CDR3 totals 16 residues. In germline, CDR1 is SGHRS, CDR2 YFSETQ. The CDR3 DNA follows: TGCGCCAGCAGCGGAGGTGTGGGACAGGGGACGCAAGGCTACACCTTC. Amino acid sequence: CASSGGVGQGTQGYTF. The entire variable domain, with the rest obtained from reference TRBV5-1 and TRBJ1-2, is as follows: KAGVTQTPRYLIKTRGQQVTLSCSPISGHRSVSWYQQTPGQGLQFLFEYFSETQRNKGNFPGRFSGRQFSNSRSEMNVSTLELGDSALYLCASSGGVGQGTQGYTFGSGTRLTVV.

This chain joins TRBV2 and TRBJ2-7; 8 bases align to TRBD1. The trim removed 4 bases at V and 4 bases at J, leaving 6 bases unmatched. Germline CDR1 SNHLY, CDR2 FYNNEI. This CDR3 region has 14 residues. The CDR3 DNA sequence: TGTGCCAGCAGTGTAGGACAGGGCGTGTACGAGCAGTACTTC. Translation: CASSVGQGVYEQYF.

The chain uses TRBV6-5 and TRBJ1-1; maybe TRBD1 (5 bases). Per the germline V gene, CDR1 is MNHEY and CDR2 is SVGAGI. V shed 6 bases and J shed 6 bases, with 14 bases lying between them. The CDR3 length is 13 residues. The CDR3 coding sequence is TGTGCCAGCAGGAGAACAGGAGGGGCTGAAGCTTTCTTT. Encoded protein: CASRRTGGAEAFF.

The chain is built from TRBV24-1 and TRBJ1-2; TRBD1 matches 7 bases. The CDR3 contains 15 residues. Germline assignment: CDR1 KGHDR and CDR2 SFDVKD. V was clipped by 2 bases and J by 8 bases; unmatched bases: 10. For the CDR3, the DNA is TGTGCCACCAGTGATTCGCTCAAACAGGGGAGAGGCTACACCTTC. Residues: CATSDSLKQGRGYTF.

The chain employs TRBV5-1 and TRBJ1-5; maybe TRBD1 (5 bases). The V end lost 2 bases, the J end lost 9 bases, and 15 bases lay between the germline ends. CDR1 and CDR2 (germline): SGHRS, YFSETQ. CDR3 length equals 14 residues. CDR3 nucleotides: TGCGCCAGCAGCTTAGACAGTCCCTGGGGGCCCCAGCATTTT. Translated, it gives CASSLDSPWGPQHF.

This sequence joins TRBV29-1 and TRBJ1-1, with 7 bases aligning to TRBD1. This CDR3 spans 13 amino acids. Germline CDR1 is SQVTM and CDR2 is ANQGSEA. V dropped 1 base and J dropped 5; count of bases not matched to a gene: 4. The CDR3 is CSVEGQGKTEAFF. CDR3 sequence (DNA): TGCAGCGTTGAAGGACAGGGAAAGACTGAAGCTTTCTTT.

In nucleotides, the CDR3 is TGTGCCAGCAACCGGGACAATCGAGATTCACCCCTCCACTTT. Protein product: CASNRDNRDSPLHF. The chain recombines TRBV6-6 with TRBJ1-6, with D perhaps matching TRBD1 (6 bases). V shed 7 bases and J shed 8 bases, with 15 bases lying between them. CDR1 is MNHNY and CDR2 is SVGAGI in the germline V gene (reference sequence). This CDR3 has 14 amino acids.

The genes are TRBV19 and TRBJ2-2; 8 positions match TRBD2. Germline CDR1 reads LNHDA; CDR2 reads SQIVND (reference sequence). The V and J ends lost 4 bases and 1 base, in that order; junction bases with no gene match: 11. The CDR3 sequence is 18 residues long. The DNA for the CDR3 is TGTGCCAGTAGTACAGGGGTTTGGCGGGGGGAGAACACCGGGGAGCTGTTTTTT. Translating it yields CASSTGVWRGENTGELFF.

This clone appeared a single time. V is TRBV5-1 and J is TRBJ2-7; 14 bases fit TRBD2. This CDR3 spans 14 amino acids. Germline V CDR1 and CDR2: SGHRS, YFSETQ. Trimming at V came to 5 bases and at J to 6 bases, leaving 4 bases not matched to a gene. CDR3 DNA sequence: TGCGCCAGCAGGACTAGCGGGGGGGCCCCCGAGCAGTACTTC. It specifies CASRTSGGAPEQYF.

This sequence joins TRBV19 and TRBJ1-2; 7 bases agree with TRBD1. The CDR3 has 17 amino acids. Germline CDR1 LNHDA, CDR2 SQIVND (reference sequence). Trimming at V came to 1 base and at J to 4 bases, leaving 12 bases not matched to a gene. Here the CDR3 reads CASSIARTGTARYGYTF. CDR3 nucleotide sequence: TGTGCCAGTAGTATAGCCCGGACCGGGACAGCTCGCTATGGCTACACCTTC.

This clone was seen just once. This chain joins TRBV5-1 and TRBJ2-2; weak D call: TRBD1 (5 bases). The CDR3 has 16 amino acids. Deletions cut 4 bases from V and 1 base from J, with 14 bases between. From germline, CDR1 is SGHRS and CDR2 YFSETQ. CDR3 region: CASSPDSRRNTGELFF. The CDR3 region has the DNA TGCGCCAGCAGCCCAGACAGCAGGCGGAACACCGGGGAGCTGTTTTTT. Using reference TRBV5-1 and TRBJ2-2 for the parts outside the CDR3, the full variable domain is KAGVTQTPRYLIKTRGQQVTLSCSPISGHRSVSWYQQTPGQGLQFLFEYFSETQRNKGNFPGRFSGRQFSNSRSEMNVSTLELGDSALYLCASSPDSRRNTGELFFGEGSRLTVL.

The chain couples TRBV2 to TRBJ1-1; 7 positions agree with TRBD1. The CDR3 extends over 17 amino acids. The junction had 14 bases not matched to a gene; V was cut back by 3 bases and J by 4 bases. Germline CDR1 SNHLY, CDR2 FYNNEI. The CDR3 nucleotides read TGTGCCAGCAGTGAGGGGCCGAACAGGGGAGTTGGCACTGAAGCTTTCTTT. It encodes CASSEGPNRGVGTEAFF.

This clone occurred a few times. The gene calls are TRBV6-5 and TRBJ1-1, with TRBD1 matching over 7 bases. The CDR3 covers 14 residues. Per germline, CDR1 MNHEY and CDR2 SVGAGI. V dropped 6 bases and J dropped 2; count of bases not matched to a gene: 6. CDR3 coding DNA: TGTGCCAGCAGGGGACAGATATTAAACACTGAAGCTTTCTTT. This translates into CASRGQILNTEAFF.

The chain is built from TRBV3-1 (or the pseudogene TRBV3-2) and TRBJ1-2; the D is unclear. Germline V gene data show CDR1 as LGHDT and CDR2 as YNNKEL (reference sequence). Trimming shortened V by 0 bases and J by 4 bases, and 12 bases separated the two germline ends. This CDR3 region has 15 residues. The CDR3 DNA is TGTGCCAGCAGCCAAGATAATGAGGCAGTCTATGGCTACACCTTC. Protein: CASSQDNEAVYGYTF.

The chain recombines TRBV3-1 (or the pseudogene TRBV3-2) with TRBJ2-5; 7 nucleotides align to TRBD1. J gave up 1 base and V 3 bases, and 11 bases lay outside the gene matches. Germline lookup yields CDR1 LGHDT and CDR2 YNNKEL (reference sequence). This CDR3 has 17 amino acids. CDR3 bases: TGTGCCAGCAGCCATTCCTCCGGTAACAGGGGCCAAGAGACCCAGTACTTC. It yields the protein CASSHSSGNRGQETQYF.

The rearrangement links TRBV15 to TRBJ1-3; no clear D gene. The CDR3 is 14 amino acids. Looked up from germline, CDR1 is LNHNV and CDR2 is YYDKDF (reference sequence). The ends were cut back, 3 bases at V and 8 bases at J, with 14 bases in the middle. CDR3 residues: CATSSYPGADTIYF. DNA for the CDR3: TGTGCCACCAGCAGCTACCCGGGAGCGGACACCATATATTTT. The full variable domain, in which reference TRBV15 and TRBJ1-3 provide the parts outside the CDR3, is DAMVIQNPRYQVTQFGKPVTLSCSQTLNHNVMYWYQQKSSQAPKLLFHYYDKDFNNEADTPDNFQSRRPNTSFCFLDIRSPGLGDTAMYLCATSSYPGADTIYFGEGSWLTVV.

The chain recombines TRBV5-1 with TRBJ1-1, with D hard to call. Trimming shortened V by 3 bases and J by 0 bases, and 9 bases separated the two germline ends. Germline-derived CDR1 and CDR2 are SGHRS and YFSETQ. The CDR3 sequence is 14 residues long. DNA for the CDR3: TGCGCCAGCAGCTCTCAGGTATTGAACACTGAAGCTTTCTTT. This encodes CASSSQVLNTEAFF.

The CDR3 sequence is CALETGVQGGYTF. CDR3 nucleotide sequence: TGTGCCCTGGAAACAGGGGTGCAGGGTGGCTACACCTTC. This chain joins TRBV30 and TRBJ1-2; 7 bases are a match to TRBD1. CDR3 length: 13 residues. Unmatched junction bases numbered 13, after V lost 8 bases and J lost 7 bases. Germline CDR1 GTSNPN, CDR2 SVGIG (reference sequence).

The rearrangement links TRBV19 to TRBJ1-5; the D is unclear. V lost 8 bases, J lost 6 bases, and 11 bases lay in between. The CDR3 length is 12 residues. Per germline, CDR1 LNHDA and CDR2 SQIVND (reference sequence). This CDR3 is CASSGYGQPQHF. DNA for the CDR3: TGTGCCAGTTCGGGGTACGGTCAGCCCCAGCATTTT.

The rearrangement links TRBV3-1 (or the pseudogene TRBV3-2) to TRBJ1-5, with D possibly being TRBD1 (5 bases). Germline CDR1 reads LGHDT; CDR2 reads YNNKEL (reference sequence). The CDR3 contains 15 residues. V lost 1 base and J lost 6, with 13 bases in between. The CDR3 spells CASSQGGQWGQPQHF. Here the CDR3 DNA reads TGTGCCAGCAGCCAAGGGGGCCAATGGGGTCAGCCCCAGCATTTT.

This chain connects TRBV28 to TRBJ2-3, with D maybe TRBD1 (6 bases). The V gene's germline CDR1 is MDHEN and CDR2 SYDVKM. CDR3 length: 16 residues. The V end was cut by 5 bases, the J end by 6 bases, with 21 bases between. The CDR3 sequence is CASSALRGTPQDTQYF. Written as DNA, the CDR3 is TGTGCCAGCAGTGCGCTCAGGGGTACCCCACAGGATACGCAGTATTTT.

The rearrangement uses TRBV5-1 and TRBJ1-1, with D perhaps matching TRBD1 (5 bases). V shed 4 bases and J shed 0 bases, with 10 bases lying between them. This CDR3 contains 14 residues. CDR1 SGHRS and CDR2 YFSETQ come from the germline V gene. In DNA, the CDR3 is TGCGCCAGCAGCCGCGGGACGGTGAACACTGAAGCTTTCTTT. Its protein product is CASSRGTVNTEAFF.

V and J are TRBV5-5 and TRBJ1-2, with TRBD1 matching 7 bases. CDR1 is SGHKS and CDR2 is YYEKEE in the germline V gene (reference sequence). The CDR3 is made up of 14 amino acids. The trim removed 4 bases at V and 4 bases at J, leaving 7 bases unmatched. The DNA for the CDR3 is TGTGCCAGCAGCCCCGACAGGGTATTCTATGGCTACACCTTC. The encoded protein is CASSPDRVFYGYTF.

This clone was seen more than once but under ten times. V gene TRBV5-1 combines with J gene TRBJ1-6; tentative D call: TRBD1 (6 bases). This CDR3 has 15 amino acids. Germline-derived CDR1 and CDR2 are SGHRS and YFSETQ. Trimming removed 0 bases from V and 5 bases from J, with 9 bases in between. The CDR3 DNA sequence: TGCGCCAGCAGCTTGGAGGGACAAAATAATTCACCCCTCCACTTT. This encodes CASSLEGQNNSPLHF.